The 14 T cell receptor beta chains given below trace back to one sample, sequenced in a study of blood T cells in healthy people across ages. Then a second PCR, running about 6 to 11 cycles, was carried out with a sample-barcoded 5' primer and a J-beta primer mix. TCRdb re-analysed the 5' RACE reads in MiXCR, keeping a single row per CDR3 protein. There are 700,000 to 950,000 distinct CDR3 sequences in the sample; roughly 43% occur only once, and around 20% lies in the top ten. Source material: blood. Receptors originate from a woman aged 55-69 years in good health.

This sequence joins TRBV24-1 and TRBJ2-1; 10 bases map to TRBD1. There are 14 residues in the CDR3. V dropped 8 bases and J dropped 7; count of bases not matched to a gene: 7. Germline CDR1 is KGHDR and CDR2 is SFDVKD. The CDR3 DNA reads as TGTGCCACCATGTCGGGACAGGGGTGGAATGAGCAGTTCTTC. Protein: CATMSGQGWNEQFF.

This clonotype was detected a few times. This chain joins TRBV6-2 or TRBV6-3 and TRBJ2-2; 7 nucleotides line up with TRBD1. The length of the CDR3 is 14 residues. With V trimmed by 8 bases and J by 2 bases, 5 bases remained unmatched. Germline V lookup: CDR1 MNHEY, CDR2 SVGEGT. The chain's CDR3 is CASRDRVNTGELFF. The CDR3 coding sequence is TGTGCCAGCCGAGACAGGGTCAACACCGGGGAGCTGTTTTTT.

The rearrangement links TRBV9 to TRBJ2-4; D is perhaps TRBD1 (6 bases). Trimming pared 4 bases from V and 13 bases from J, leaving 24 bases between. CDR1 is SGDLS, CDR2 YYNGEE, per germline. The CDR3 runs to 15 residues. The CDR3 loop reads CASSFAGTKILEQYF. The CDR3 DNA is TGTGCCAGCAGCTTTGCCGGGACAAAGATTTTGGAGCAGTACTTC.

The chain has TRBV11-2 and TRBJ2-1; 7 bases fit TRBD2. The J segment lost 6 bases and the V segment lost 1 base, leaving 9 bases of the junction unmatched. The CDR3 consists of 16 residues. Germline loops: CDR1 SGHAT, CDR2 FQNNGV. The CDR3 DNA reads TGTGCCAGCAGCTTAGGTGGCCTAGCGGCTAGCAATGAGCAGTTCTTC. This codes for CASSLGGLAASNEQFF.

This clonotype was seen repeatedly, ten times or more. This chain connects TRBV29-1 to TRBJ1-2; perhaps TRBD1 as D (6 bases). Trimming stripped 1 base from V and 10 bases from J, with 16 bases between. Per germline, CDR1 SQVTM and CDR2 ANQGSEA. The CDR3 has 13 residues. DNA for the CDR3: TGCAGCGTTGAAGGCAGTGTGGGGGCCGACTACACCTTC. It specifies CSVEGSVGADYTF.

This chain joins TRBV20-1 and TRBJ2-3; tentatively, D is TRBD1 or TRBD2 (5 bases each). CDR3 length: 14 residues. V lost 3 bases to trimming and J lost 4 bases, with 14 bases between them. CDR1 is DFQATT and CDR2 is SNEGSKA in the germline V gene (reference sequence). CDR3 bases: TGCAGTGCTAGCCCGGGGACCCGGGCAGATACGCAGTATTTT. Translating it yields CSASPGTRADTQYF.

DNA of the CDR3: TGTGCCAGCAGCCCGACCGATGTCTCCTACGAGCAGTTCTTC. Translation: CASSPTDVSYEQFF. The rearrangement joins TRBV14 to TRBJ2-7; D gene unclear. The DNA matches TRBJ2-1 better at its end, which makes the J call doubtful. This CDR3 spans 14 amino acids. Germline V lookup: CDR1 SGHDN, CDR2 FVKESK.

The J gene is TRBJ2-1, the V gene TRBV14, with a weak D call TRBD1 (5 bases). V gave up 2 bases and J gave up 15 bases, with 14 bases separating them. CDR1 is SGHDN and CDR2 is FVKESK in the germline V gene. The CDR3 sequence is 12 residues long. DNA of the CDR3: TGTGCCAGCAGCCAAACCACAGGAAAACGGTTCTTC. Translating it yields CASSQTTGKRFF.

This clonotype has more than one count but fewer than ten. The rearrangement uses TRBV20-1 and TRBJ2-1; 10 nucleotides line up with TRBD2. The CDR3 is 15 amino acids. Germline-derived CDR1 and CDR2 are DFQATT and SNEGSKA (reference sequence). V lost 2 bases, J lost 9 bases, and 10 bases stayed unmatched. The CDR3 region is CSARPPSGGGSEQFF. The CDR3 DNA reads TGCAGTGCTAGACCTCCTAGCGGGGGTGGGAGTGAGCAGTTCTTC.

The chain links TRBV12-3 or TRBV12-4 to TRBJ2-3; D could derive from TRBD1 or TRBD2 (6 bases each). This CDR3 is 15 amino acids long. V was cut by 6 bases and J by 7 bases, with 20 bases left in between. The DNA of the CDR3 is TGTGCCAGCAGACCCTCGGGGGCTAGCTTGAATACGCAGTATTTT. It translates to CASRPSGASLNTQYF.

This clonotype was seen a handful of times. The V and J genes are TRBV20-1 and TRBJ2-5; TRBD2 matches at 12 bases. This CDR3 contains 18 residues. J lost 1 base, V lost 7 bases, and 16 bases had no gene match. Germline assignment: CDR1 DFQATT and CDR2 SNEGSKA (reference sequence). The CDR3: CSGLGGNELAGGQETQYF. In nucleotides, the CDR3 is TGCAGTGGTCTTGGGGGTAATGAACTAGCGGGAGGCCAAGAGACCCAGTACTTC.

This chain uses TRBV28 with TRBJ2-5, with 14 bases aligning to TRBD2. The DNA end lines up better with TRBJ2-7; the J call may be wrong. Germline V CDR1 and CDR2: MDHEN, SYDVKM. This CDR3 contains 15 residues. The CDR3 loop is CASSQTSGRAGEQYF. The CDR3 nucleotides are TGTGCCAGCAGTCAGACTAGCGGGAGGGCCGGCGAGCAGTACTTC.

The chain combines TRBV15 with TRBJ2-2; D remains ambiguous. V was clipped by 1 base and J by 0 bases, with 3 bases between them. Germline V gene sequence: CDR1 LNHNV, CDR2 YYDKDF (reference sequence). There are 14 residues in the CDR3. The chain's CDR3 is CATSRVANTGELFF. For the CDR3, the DNA is TGTGCCACCAGCAGAGTAGCGAACACCGGGGAGCTGTTTTTT.

Ten or more counts support this clonotype. V usage is TRBV29-1 and J usage is TRBJ2-7; D uncertain. The CDR3 covers 12 residues. Germline assignment: CDR1 SQVTM and CDR2 ANQGSEA. V lost 4 bases to trimming and J lost 0 bases, with 7 bases between them. CDR3 nucleotide sequence: TGCAGCGTTGGCACTCCCTCCTACGAGCAGTACTTC. Protein product: CSVGTPSYEQYF.